Below, 26 T cell receptor beta chains from the same sample are listed, as sequenced in a study of cytomegalovirus exposure and HLA in healthy donors. A multiplex PCR was run with 60 Vbeta primers and 13 Jbeta primers. Some clones are missing from TCRdb's copy, which holds only in-frame ones; the method was immunoSEQ multiplex PCR. Of approximately 75,000 clones listed, 60% to 75% are singletons. Sequencing was performed on PBMCs. These receptors were collected from a woman aged 55-69 years in good health and CMV-seropositive.

The chain joins TRBV2 to TRBJ1-1; no clear D gene. Germline CDR1 and CDR2: SNHLY and FYNNEI. This CDR3 is built from 13 residues. V gave up 6 bases and J gave up 2 bases, with 10 bases separating them. This CDR3 reads CASSFSVNTEAFF. The DNA for the CDR3 is TGTGCCAGCAGCTTCTCCGTAAACACTGAAGCTTTCTTT.

The V gene is TRBV4-1, the J gene TRBJ2-7, with a weak D call TRBD2 (6 bases). Germline CDR1 is MGHRA and CDR2 is YSYEKL. The germline V and J ends were trimmed by 0 bases and 3 bases, with 12 bases remaining between them. The CDR3 loop spans 15 amino acids. The CDR3 nucleotides are TGCGCCAGCAGCCAAGATGTGGAGGGGAGCTACGAGCAGTACTTC. Translating gives CASSQDVEGSYEQYF.

This clone was seen once. V is TRBV5-1 and J is TRBJ2-7; TRBD1 matches at 10 bases. V trimming: 0 bases; J trimming: 7 bases; junction bases outside the gene matches: 16. This CDR3 contains 18 residues. From germline, CDR1 is SGHRS and CDR2 YFSETQ. The CDR3 loop reads CASSLEPPLGTGEREQYF. The CDR3 coding sequence is TGCGCCAGCAGCTTGGAACCCCCCCTCGGGACAGGGGAGAGAGAGCAGTACTTC.

The chain couples TRBV6-1 to TRBJ1-2; D not resolved. From germline, CDR1 is MNHNS and CDR2 SASEGT. The V end was cut by 1 base, the J end by 8 bases, with 14 bases between. The CDR3 is 14 amino acids. In DNA form, the CDR3 reads TGTGCCAGCAGTGAAGGGTCGAGGGTAGAAGGCTACACCTTC. Residues: CASSEGSRVEGYTF.

The rearrangement links TRBV7-9 to TRBJ1-4; D remains ambiguous. The CDR3 totals 12 residues. Trimming took off 5 bases at V and 10 bases at J, with 11 bases between the two ends. Germline V gene data show CDR1 as SEHNR and CDR2 as FQNEAQ (reference sequence). CDR3 residues: CASSQSEGKLFF. The CDR3, as DNA: TGTGCCAGCAGCCAATCGGAGGGAAAACTGTTTTTT.

The table lists this clone with a count of one. The V call is TRBV18, the J call TRBJ1-5; TRBD1 matches at 7 bases. This CDR3 has 13 residues. Per germline, CDR1 KGHSH and CDR2 LQKENI. Trimming removed 7 bases from V and 6 bases from J; junction bases left unmatched: 6. Here the CDR3 DNA reads TGTGCCAGCTTTCAGGGGGAGGCTCAGCCCCAGCATTTT. Its protein product is CASFQGEAQPQHF.

This rearrangement joins TRBV5-1 to TRBJ2-3; 14 bases agree with TRBD2. With 4 bases clipped from V and 6 bases from J, the junction kept 10 bases outside the gene matches. CDR1 and CDR2 from the germline V gene are SGHRS and YFSETQ. The CDR3 spans 17 residues. The chain's CDR3 is CASSPLSGLAGADTQYF. In DNA, the CDR3 is TGCGCCAGCAGCCCTCTTTCGGGACTAGCGGGAGCGGATACGCAGTATTTT.

The gene calls are TRBV5-1 and TRBJ2-3; 7 nucleotides match TRBD1. Per the germline V gene, CDR1 is SGHRS and CDR2 is YFSETQ. With V trimmed by 0 bases and J by 6 bases, 7 bases remained unmatched. The CDR3 consists of 15 residues. This chain's CDR3 is CASSLGVDRADTQYF. The DNA of the CDR3 is TGCGCCAGCAGCTTGGGGGTCGACAGGGCGGATACGCAGTATTTT.

The genes are TRBV5-1 and TRBJ2-6; D might be TRBD2 (6 bases). CDR1 SGHRS and CDR2 YFSETQ come from the germline V gene. The CDR3 totals 17 residues. V was pared by 1 base and J by 2 bases, with 13 bases between. CDR3 region: CASSLNAGKPGANVLTF. The CDR3, as DNA: TGCGCCAGCAGCTTGAACGCGGGGAAGCCTGGGGCCAACGTCCTGACTTTC.

V is TRBV5-1 and J is TRBJ1-6, with D tentatively TRBD1 (5 bases). The CDR3 extends over 14 amino acids. V lost 0 bases and J 4 bases, leaving 5 bases between the germline ends. Germline V CDR1 and CDR2: SGHRS, YFSETQ. Written as DNA, the CDR3 is TGCGCCAGCAGCTTGGCAGGGTATAATTCACCCCTCCACTTT. It encodes CASSLAGYNSPLHF.

Here the CDR3 reads CASSPLDSGANVLTF. CDR3 in DNA: TGTGCCAGCAGCCCACTAGACTCTGGGGCCAACGTCCTGACTTTC. The chain has TRBV7-6 and TRBJ2-6, with D possibly matching TRBD2 (5 bases). The CDR3 covers 15 residues. The germline V gene has CDR1 SGHVS and CDR2 FNYEAQ. Trimming took off 5 bases at V and 0 bases at J, with 8 bases between the two ends. The full variable domain, completed using reference TRBV7-6 and TRBJ2-6, is GAGVSQSPRYKVTKRGQDVALRCDPISGHVSLYWYRQALGQGPEFLTYFNYEAQQDKSGLPNDRFSAERPEGSISTLTIQRTEQRDSAMYRCASSPLDSGANVLTFGAGSRLTVL.

The chain employs TRBV7-2 and TRBJ2-7; a possible D gene is TRBD1 (6 bases). V lost 1 base and J lost 7, with 14 bases in between. CDR1 is SGHTA, CDR2 FQGNSA, per germline. CDR3 length equals 14 residues. CDR3 amino acids: CASSLGTVEGEQYF. The CDR3 DNA sequence: TGTGCCAGCAGCTTAGGGACAGTCGAGGGAGAGCAGTACTTC.

The J gene is TRBJ2-1, the V gene TRBV6-5; 12 nucleotides match TRBD2. This CDR3 contains 14 residues. The germline V gene has CDR1 MNHEY and CDR2 SVGAGI. The ends lost 2 bases at V and 10 bases at J; junction bases unmatched: 3. CDR3 protein: CASSYPGLAGEQFF. DNA of the CDR3: TGTGCCAGCAGTTACCCCGGACTAGCGGGGGAGCAGTTCTTC.

V and J are TRBV6-5 and TRBJ2-2, with 8 bases fitting TRBD2. In germline, CDR1 is MNHEY, CDR2 SVGAGI. This CDR3 is built from 16 residues. V shed 2 bases, J shed 7 bases, and the junction held 9 bases outside the gene matches. The CDR3 spells CASSYPSGSSGGELFF. CDR3 nucleotides: TGTGCCAGCAGTTACCCCAGCGGGAGTAGTGGCGGGGAGCTGTTTTTT.

V and J are TRBV5-5 and TRBJ1-5; D perhaps matches TRBD1 (5 bases). The CDR3 length is 15 residues. From germline, CDR1 is SGHKS and CDR2 YYEKEE (reference sequence). The V end was cut by 2 bases, the J end by 6 bases, with 15 bases between. The CDR3 bases are TGTGCCAGCAGCTTCGGTGACAGTAACAGTCAGCCCCAGCATTTT. Its protein product is CASSFGDSNSQPQHF.

The gene calls are TRBV5-1 and TRBJ1-1; a possible D gene is TRBD1 (6 bases). The CDR3 consists of 14 residues. The V end was cut by 4 bases, the J end by 3 bases, with 13 bases between. Per germline, CDR1 SGHRS and CDR2 YFSETQ. The DNA of the CDR3 is TGCGCCAGCAGCGAACCGGGACAATACACTGAAGCTTTCTTT. It codes for CASSEPGQYTEAFF.

This chain links TRBV6-5 with TRBJ2-2, with 7 positions matching TRBD2. J lost 1 base, V lost 6 bases, and 2 bases had no gene match. Germline CDR1 is MNHEY and CDR2 is SVGAGI. The CDR3 loop spans 14 amino acids. The CDR3 region is CASSTGGNTGELFF. CDR3 bases: TGTGCCAGCAGCACGGGGGGGAACACCGGGGAGCTGTTTTTT.

This clone was picked up one time. The rearrangement links TRBV30 to TRBJ1-6; 10 positions match TRBD1. Germline V lookup: CDR1 GTSNPN, CDR2 SVGIG (reference sequence). With V trimmed by 2 bases and J by 10 bases, 11 bases remained unmatched. CDR3 length: 16 amino acids. CDR3 nucleotide sequence: TGTGCCTGGAGTTTGACAGGGGGCGCTTTACGCTCACCCCTCCACTTT. It yields the protein CAWSLTGGALRSPLHF.

V gene TRBV5-4 combines with J gene TRBJ2-2; D gene ambiguous. Trimming took 0 bases from V and 4 from J, leaving 10 bases between them. Germline lookup yields CDR1 SGHNT and CDR2 YYREEE (reference sequence). The CDR3 is made up of 15 amino acids. The CDR3 region is CASSLESTTTGELFF. CDR3 in DNA: TGTGCCAGCAGCTTGGAAAGTACTACCACCGGGGAGCTGTTTTTT.

V and J are TRBV30 and TRBJ1-1, with 7 bases lining up with TRBD1. CDR3 size: 15 residues. J gave up 5 bases and V 1 base, and 10 bases lay outside the gene matches. CDR1 GTSNPN and CDR2 SVGIG come from the germline V gene (reference sequence). CDR3: CAWSARAGGSTEAFF. DNA for the CDR3: TGTGCCTGGAGTGCCCGGGCAGGGGGAAGTACTGAAGCTTTCTTT.

Concerning this clone itself: The missing conserved phenylalanine or tryptophan at the end of this CDR3 makes a read error likely. The V and J genes are TRBV30 and TRBJ1-3; 7 bases are shared with TRBD1. V lost 0 bases and J lost 2; bases outside the gene matches: 7. This CDR3 spans 16 amino acids. CDR1 is GTSNPN and CDR2 is SVGIG in the germline V gene (reference sequence). CDR3 sequence: CAWSVRGRNTGNTIYV. DNA of the CDR3: TGTGCCTGGAGTGTAAGGGGGCGGAATACTGGAAACACCATATATGTT.

The CDR3: CASSLDGAVGYGYTF. CDR3 DNA: TGCGCCAGCAGCTTGGATGGGGCGGTGGGGTATGGCTACACCTTC. The rearrangement links TRBV5-1 to TRBJ1-2; D might be TRBD1 (5 bases). The CDR3 loop spans 15 amino acids. In germline, CDR1 is SGHRS, CDR2 YFSETQ. The germline V and J ends were trimmed by 0 bases and 5 bases, with 14 bases remaining between them.

The chain combines TRBV11-2 with TRBJ1-1; D is ambiguous. CDR3 length equals 13 residues. V was cut by 3 bases and J by 8 bases, with 13 bases left in between. From germline, CDR1 is SGHAT and CDR2 FQNNGV. The CDR3 here is CASSFDRREEAFF. CDR3 DNA: TGTGCCAGCAGCTTTGACCGAAGGGAGGAAGCTTTCTTT. Using reference TRBV11-2 and TRBJ1-1 for the parts outside the CDR3, the full variable domain is EAGVAQSPRYKIIEKRQSVAFWCNPISGHATLYWYQQILGQGPKLLIQFQNNGVVDDSQLPKDRFSAERLKGVDSTLKIQPAKLEDSAVYLCASSFDRREEAFFGQGTRLTVV.

By share, this clone ranks as medium-sized. J is TRBJ1-5 and V is TRBV2, with D unclear. The CDR3 totals 14 residues. V was cut by 4 bases and J by 0 bases, with 7 bases left in between. The germline CDR1 and CDR2 sequences are SNHLY and FYNNEI. CDR3 coding DNA: TGTGCCAGCAGTGGACAAAATAGCAATCAGCCCCAGCATTTT. This translates into CASSGQNSNQPQHF.

This clone was picked up one time. This chain joins TRBV5-1 and TRBJ1-2; 10 bases fit TRBD1. CDR1 is SGHRS and CDR2 is YFSETQ in the germline V gene. V lost 0 bases to trimming and J lost 8 bases; unmatched junction nucleotides: 10. CDR3 length: 16 amino acids. CDR3 in DNA: TGCGCCAGCAGCTTGGGCCGGGACAGGGGTTCGGGCGGCTACACCTTC. It specifies CASSLGRDRGSGGYTF.

V is TRBV5-4 and J is TRBJ1-4; 9 bases fit TRBD1. This CDR3 region has 15 residues. The trim removed 4 bases at V and 8 bases at J, leaving 9 bases unmatched. Germline CDR1 reads SGHNT; CDR2 reads YYREEE (reference sequence). CDR3 nucleotide sequence: TGTGCCAGCAGCACTGGACAGGGGACATTCGAAAAACTGTTTTTT. Its translation is CASSTGQGTFEKLFF.